One T cell receptor beta chain is described in this entry. The germline CDR1 and CDR2 sequences are MNHEY and SVGAGI. V lost 5 bases and J lost 7; bases outside the gene matches: 6. The CDR3 runs 15 residues. The naive CD8 subset, CD45RO-negative cells positively selected for CCR7, excluded terminally differentiated effector memory CD45RA+ cells. This sample is drawn from a study of shared clonotypes between healthy human individuals. At the level of the study: A few men and a couple of women, aged 18 to 49, were donors.

For each subset, genomic DNA was distributed in equal portions over several immunoSEQ plates. Around 200 ng DNA, tens of thousands of T cell genomes, went into each sorted-subset replicate PCR. As handled by the study authors: Quality scores were absent from the junction-only immunoSEQ sequences, so filtering differed. The table came from immunoSEQ multiplex PCR; TCRdb's copy has only in-frame clones and leaves some out. That table furnishes V, J and clone size, whereas the DNA furnished D and trimming. Here the sample spans over 2 million clones, around 96% being singletons. The sequencing sample was made of naive CD8+ T cells sorted from blood. The chain has TRBV6-5 and TRBJ2-1; 12 bases agree with TRBD2. The source of this sequence is a man between 18 and 35 years old in good health. CDR3 amino acids: CASSALAGGSNEQFF. CDR3 coding DNA: TGTGCCAGCAGTGCACTAGCGGGAGGCTCAAATGAGCAGTTCTTC.